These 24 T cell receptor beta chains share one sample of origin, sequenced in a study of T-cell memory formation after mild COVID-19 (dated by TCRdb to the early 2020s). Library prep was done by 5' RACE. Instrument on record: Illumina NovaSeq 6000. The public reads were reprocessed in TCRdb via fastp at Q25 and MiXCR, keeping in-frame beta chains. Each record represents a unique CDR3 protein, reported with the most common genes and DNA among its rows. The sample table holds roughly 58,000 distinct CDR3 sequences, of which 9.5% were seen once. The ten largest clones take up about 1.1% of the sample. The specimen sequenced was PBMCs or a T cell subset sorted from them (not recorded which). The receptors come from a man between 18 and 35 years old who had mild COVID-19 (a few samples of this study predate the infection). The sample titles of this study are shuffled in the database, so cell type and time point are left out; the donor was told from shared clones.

CDR3 bases: TGTGCCAGCAGCTCCTGGGGGGGCAGGGCGGAAGCTTTCTTT. Translation gives CASSSWGGRAEAFF. This chain uses TRBV7-2 with TRBJ1-1; tentative D call: TRBD1 (6 bases). Germline V gives CDR1 SGHTA, CDR2 FQGNSA. There are 14 residues in the CDR3. Trimming stripped 4 bases from V and 8 bases from J, with 17 bases between.

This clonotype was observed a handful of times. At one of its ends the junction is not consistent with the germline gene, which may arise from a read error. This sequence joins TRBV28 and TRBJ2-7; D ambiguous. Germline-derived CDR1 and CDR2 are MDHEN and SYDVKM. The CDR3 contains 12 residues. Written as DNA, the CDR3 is TGTGCCACCAGTGGCCACCGGTACGAGCAGTACTTC. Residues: CATSGHRYEQYF.

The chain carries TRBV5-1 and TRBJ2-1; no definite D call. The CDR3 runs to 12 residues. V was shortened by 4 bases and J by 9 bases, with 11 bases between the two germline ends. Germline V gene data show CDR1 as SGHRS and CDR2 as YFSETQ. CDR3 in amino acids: CASSPESGEQFF. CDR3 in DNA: TGCGCCAGCAGCCCAGAGTCGGGTGAGCAGTTCTTC.

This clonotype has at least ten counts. CDR3 sequence: CASTGTGGSYEQYF. The CDR3 region has the DNA TGCGCCAGTACCGGGACAGGGGGCTCCTACGAGCAGTACTTC. The chain combines TRBV5-1 with TRBJ2-7, with 11 bases aligning to TRBD1. There are 14 residues in the CDR3. Trimming removed 8 bases from V and 0 bases from J; junction bases left unmatched: 4. Germline V lookup: CDR1 SGHRS, CDR2 YFSETQ.

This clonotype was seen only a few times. The CDR3 DNA reads TGCAGTGCAAAAGGACAGGGATCCCCTTACGAGCAGTACGTC. Protein sequence: CSAKGQGSPYEQYV. The chain links TRBV20-1 to TRBJ2-7; 8 positions match TRBD1. The length of the CDR3 is 14 residues. Trimming at V came to 6 bases and at J to 4 bases, leaving 11 bases not matched to a gene. Germline CDR1 is DFQATT and CDR2 is SNEGSKA (reference sequence).

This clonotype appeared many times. This CDR3 reads CASSQLGTGGNSPLHF. The CDR3 DNA sequence: TGTGCCAGCAGCCAGCTTGGGACAGGGGGTAATTCACCCCTCCACTTT. V gene TRBV3-1 combines with J gene TRBJ1-6, with TRBD1 matching over 11 bases. The CDR3 loop spans 16 amino acids. The trim removed 3 bases at V and 6 bases at J, leaving 4 bases unmatched. From germline, CDR1 is LGHDT and CDR2 YNNKEL (reference sequence).

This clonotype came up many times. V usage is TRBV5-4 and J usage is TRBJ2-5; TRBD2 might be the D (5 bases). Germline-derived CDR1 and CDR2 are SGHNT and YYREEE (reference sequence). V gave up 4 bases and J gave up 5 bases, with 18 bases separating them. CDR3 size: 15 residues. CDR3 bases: TGTGCCAGCAGCCCGAGGGCGACGGATACGGAGACCCAGTACTTC. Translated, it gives CASSPRATDTETQYF.

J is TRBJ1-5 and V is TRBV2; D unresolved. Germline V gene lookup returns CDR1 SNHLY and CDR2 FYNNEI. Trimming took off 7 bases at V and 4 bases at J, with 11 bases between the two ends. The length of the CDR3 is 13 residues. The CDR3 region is CASTFSENQPQHF. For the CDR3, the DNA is TGTGCCAGCACCTTCTCAGAGAATCAGCCCCAGCATTTT.

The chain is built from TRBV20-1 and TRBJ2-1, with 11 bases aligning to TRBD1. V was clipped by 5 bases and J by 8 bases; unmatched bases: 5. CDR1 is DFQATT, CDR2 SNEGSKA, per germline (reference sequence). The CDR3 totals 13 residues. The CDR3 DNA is TGCAGTGCTGGACAGGGGGCGCGTGATGAGCAGTTCTTC. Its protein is CSAGQGARDEQFF.

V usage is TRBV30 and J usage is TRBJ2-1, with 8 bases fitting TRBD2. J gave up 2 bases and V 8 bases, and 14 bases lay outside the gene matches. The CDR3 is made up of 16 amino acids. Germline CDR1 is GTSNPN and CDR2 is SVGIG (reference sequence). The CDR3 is CAGMKVRGGTYNEQFF. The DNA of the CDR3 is TGTGCCGGGATGAAGGTTCGGGGGGGAACCTACAATGAGCAGTTCTTC.

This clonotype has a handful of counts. CDR3 amino acids: CASSPGTGDTEAFF. The DNA of the CDR3 is TGTGCCAGCTCACCGGGGACAGGGGACACTGAAGCTTTCTTT. V usage is TRBV18 and J usage is TRBJ1-1; 10 nucleotides align to TRBD1. The germline gives CDR1 KGHSH, CDR2 LQKENI. CDR3 length equals 14 residues. V gave up 3 bases and J gave up 3 bases; unmatched junction bases: 1.

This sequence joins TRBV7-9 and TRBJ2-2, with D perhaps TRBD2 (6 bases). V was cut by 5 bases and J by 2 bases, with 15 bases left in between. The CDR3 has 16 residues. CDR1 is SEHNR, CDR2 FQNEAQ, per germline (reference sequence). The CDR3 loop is CASSDRRGSNTGELFF. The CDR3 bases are TGTGCCAGCAGCGACCGGCGGGGATCAAACACCGGGGAGCTGTTTTTT.

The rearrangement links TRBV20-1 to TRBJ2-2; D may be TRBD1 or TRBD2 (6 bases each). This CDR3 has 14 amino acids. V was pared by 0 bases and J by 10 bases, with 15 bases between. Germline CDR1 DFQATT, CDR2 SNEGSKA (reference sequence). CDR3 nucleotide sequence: TGCAGTGCTAGAGATGTGGGGGGCGGACCGGAGCTGTTTTTT. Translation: CSARDVGGGPELFF.

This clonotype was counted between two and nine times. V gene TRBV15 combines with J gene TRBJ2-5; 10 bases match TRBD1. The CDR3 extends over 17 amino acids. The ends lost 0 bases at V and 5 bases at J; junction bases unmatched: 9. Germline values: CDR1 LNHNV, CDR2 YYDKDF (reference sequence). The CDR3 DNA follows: TGTGCCACCAGCAGAGATTATCCCGGGACAGGGGATGAGACCCAGTACTTC. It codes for CATSRDYPGTGDETQYF.

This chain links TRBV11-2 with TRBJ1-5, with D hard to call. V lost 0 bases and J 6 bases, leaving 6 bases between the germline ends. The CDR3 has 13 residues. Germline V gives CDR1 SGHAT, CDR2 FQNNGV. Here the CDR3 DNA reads TGTGCCAGCAGCTTAGACGTTCGTCAGCCCCAGCATTTT. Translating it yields CASSLDVRQPQHF.

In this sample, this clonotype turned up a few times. CDR3 sequence: CASRADTEETQYF. DNA of the CDR3: TGTGCCAGCAGAGCGGACACAGAGGAGACCCAGTACTTC. The V and J genes are TRBV2 and TRBJ2-5; possibly TRBD1 or TRBD2 for D (5 bases each). The germline gives CDR1 SNHLY, CDR2 FYNNEI. Trimming stripped 6 bases from V and 5 bases from J, with 13 bases between. The CDR3 is 13 residues long.

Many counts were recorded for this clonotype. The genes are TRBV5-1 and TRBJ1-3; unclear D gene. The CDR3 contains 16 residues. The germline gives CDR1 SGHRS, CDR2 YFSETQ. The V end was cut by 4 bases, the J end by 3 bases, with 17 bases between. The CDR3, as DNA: TGCGCCAGCAGCCGAAATCCGGGAGAAGGTGGAAACACCATATATTTT. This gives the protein CASSRNPGEGGNTIYF.

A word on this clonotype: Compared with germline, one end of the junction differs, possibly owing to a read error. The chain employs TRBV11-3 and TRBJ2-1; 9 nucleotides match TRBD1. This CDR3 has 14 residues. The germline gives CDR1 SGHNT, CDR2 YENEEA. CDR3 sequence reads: CTSSGQGRRGEQFF. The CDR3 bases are TGTACCAGCAGCGGACAGGGGCGACGGGGTGAGCAGTTCTTC.

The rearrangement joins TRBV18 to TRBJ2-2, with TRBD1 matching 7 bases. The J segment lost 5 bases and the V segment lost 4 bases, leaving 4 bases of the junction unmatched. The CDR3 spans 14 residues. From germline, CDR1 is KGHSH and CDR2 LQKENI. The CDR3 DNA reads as TGTGCCAGCTCACTGGACAGGAGTACCGGGGAGCTGTTTTTT. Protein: CASSLDRSTGELFF.

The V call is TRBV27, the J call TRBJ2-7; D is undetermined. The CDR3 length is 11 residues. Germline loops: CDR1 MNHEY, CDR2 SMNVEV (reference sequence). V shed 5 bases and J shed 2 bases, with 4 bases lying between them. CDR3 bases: TGTGCCAGCAGTCCAGCCTACGAGCAGTACGTC. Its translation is CASSPAYEQYV.

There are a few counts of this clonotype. CDR3 bases: TGCAGTGCTAGATCTCCTTGGACTGGGGGAGGAGATACGCAGTATTTT. Its protein is CSARSPWTGGGDTQYF. This chain links TRBV20-1 with TRBJ2-3; D perhaps matches TRBD2 (6 bases). The CDR3 loop spans 16 amino acids. Germline values: CDR1 DFQATT, CDR2 SNEGSKA (reference sequence). The V end was cut by 2 bases, the J end by 5 bases, with 20 bases between.

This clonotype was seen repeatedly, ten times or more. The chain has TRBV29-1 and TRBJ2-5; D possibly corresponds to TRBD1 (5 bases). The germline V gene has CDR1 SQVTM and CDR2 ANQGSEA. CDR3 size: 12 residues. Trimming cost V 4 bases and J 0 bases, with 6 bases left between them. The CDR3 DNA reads TGCAGCGTTGGACAGCACCAAGAGACCCAGTACTTC. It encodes CSVGQHQETQYF.

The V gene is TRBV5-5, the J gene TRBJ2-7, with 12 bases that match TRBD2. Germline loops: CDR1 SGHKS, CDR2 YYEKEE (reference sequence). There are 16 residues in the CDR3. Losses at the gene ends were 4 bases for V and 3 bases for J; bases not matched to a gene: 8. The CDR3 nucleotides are TGTGCCAGCAGCCTGACCCGGACTAGCGGGGTCTACGAGCAGTACTTC. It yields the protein CASSLTRTSGVYEQYF.

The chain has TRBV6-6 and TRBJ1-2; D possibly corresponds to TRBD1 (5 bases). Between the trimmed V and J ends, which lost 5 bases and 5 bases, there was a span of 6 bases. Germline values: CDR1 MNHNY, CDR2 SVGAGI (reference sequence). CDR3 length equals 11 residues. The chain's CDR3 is CASSGGYGYTF. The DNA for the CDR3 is TGTGCCAGCAGTGGGGGATATGGCTACACCTTC.